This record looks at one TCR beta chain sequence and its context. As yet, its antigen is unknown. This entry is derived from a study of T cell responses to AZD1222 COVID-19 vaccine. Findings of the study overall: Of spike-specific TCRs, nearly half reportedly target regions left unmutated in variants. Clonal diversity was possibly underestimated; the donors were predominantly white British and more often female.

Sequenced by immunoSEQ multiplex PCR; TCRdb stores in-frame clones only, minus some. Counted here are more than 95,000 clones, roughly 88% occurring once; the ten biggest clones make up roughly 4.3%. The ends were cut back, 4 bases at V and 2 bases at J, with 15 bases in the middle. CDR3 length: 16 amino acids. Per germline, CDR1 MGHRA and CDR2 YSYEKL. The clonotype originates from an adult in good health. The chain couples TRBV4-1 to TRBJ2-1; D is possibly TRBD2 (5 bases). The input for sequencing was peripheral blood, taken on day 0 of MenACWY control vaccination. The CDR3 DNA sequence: TGCGCCAGCAGCCTTTTACCGGGAATCGCCTACAATGAGCAGTTCTTC. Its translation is CASSLLPGIAYNEQFF.